These 14 T cell receptor beta chains originate from one sample sequenced in a study of response to subunit inactivated influenza vaccine. Using its own MiXCR run on the RT-PCR reads, TCRdb lists one record per CDR3 protein. This table holds 300,000 to 350,000 distinct CDR3 sequences, about 20% found once. Sequenced here: PBMCs from blood, sampled 21 months after vaccination. Source of these receptors: a man aged 45 to 75 who received an inactivated influenza vaccine.

CDR3 nucleotide sequence: TGTGCCAGCAGTGAATGGGGGCCACATCAGCCCCAGCATTTT. Protein product: CASSEWGPHQPQHF. This chain uses TRBV6-1 with TRBJ1-5; possibly TRBD1 for D (6 bases). CDR3 length: 14 residues. V shed 2 bases and J shed 5 bases, with 10 bases lying between them. Germline CDR1 MNHNS, CDR2 SASEGT.

This rearrangement joins TRBV9 to TRBJ2-5; 9 bases are a match to TRBD2. V lost 0 bases to trimming and J lost 5 bases; unmatched junction nucleotides: 11. The CDR3 length is 17 residues. In germline, CDR1 is SGDLS, CDR2 YYNGEE. CDR3 bases: TGTGCCAGCAGCGTAGTTAAGCGGGAGGCTCTTATGGAGACCCAGTACTTC. Translation gives CASSVVKREALMETQYF. Full variable domain (missing parts from reference TRBV9 and TRBJ2-5): DSGVTQTPKHLITATGQRVTLRCSPRSGDLSVYWYQQSLDQGLQFLIQYYNGEERAKGNILERFSAQQFPDLHSELNLSSLELGDSALYFCASSVVKREALMETQYFGPGTRLLVL.

As to this clonotype: One end of the junction fails to match germline, which may point to a read error. The CDR3 nucleotides are TGTGCCAACAGCATAGAAAAGCGGGCCTCCGATGGCTACACCTTC. Its protein product is CANSIEKRASDGYTF. V gene TRBV4-2 combines with J gene TRBJ1-2; no clear D. Germline V gene lookup returns CDR1 LGHNA and CDR2 YNFKEQ. The CDR3 spans 15 residues.

This clonotype was recorded at least ten times. This chain joins TRBV7-2 and TRBJ1-6, with unresolved D. Germline V CDR1 and CDR2: SGHTA, FQGNSA. The CDR3 is 14 amino acids. The germline V and J ends were trimmed by 2 bases and 7 bases, with 9 bases remaining between them. Here the CDR3 reads CASSLWVPNSPLHF. CDR3 nucleotides: TGTGCCAGCAGCTTATGGGTGCCCAATTCACCCCTCCACTTT.

This clonotype showed up many times. One end of the junction does not line up with germline, which may come from a read error. This rearrangement joins TRBV5-1 to TRBJ2-7; D uncertain. This CDR3 has 13 amino acids. Germline V gene data show CDR1 as SGHRS and CDR2 as YFSETQ. The CDR3 region is CASSLGGPYEQYF. The CDR3 nucleotides are TGTGCCAGCAGCTTGGGTGGTCCCTACGAGCAGTACTTC.

The rearrangement uses TRBV28 and TRBJ1-1, with TRBD1 as a possible D gene (5 bases). The CDR3 length is 14 residues. With 6 bases removed from V and 2 bases from J, the gap between germline ends came to 13 bases. Germline V CDR1 and CDR2: MDHEN, SYDVKM. The CDR3 DNA reads TGTGCCAGCAGCACGAGGGGTGTAAACACTGAAGCTTTCTTT. As protein: CASSTRGVNTEAFF.

This clonotype was detected only a few times. The chain uses TRBV5-1 and TRBJ1-2, with 11 bases that match TRBD1. With V trimmed by 3 bases and J by 8 bases, 9 bases remained unmatched. This CDR3 spans 15 amino acids. Germline CDR1 is SGHRS and CDR2 is YFSETQ. This chain's CDR3 is CASSSAGTGGQGYTF. DNA for the CDR3: TGCGCCAGCAGCTCCGCCGGGACAGGGGGGCAAGGCTACACCTTC.

This clonotype was observed a few times. V is TRBV3-1 and J is TRBJ1-2, with 9 bases identical to TRBD1. The CDR3 runs 15 residues. Germline V gene data show CDR1 as LGHDT and CDR2 as YNNKEL (reference sequence). J lost 6 bases, V lost 4 bases, and 9 bases had no gene match. The CDR3 protein is CASSRSGTGLNGYTF. CDR3 coding DNA: TGTGCCAGCAGCCGTTCCGGGACAGGGTTGAATGGCTACACCTTC.

V is TRBV4-1 and J is TRBJ1-6; 7 nucleotides match TRBD1. This CDR3 spans 17 amino acids. In germline, CDR1 is MGHRA, CDR2 YSYEKL. V trimming: 3 bases; J trimming: 9 bases; junction bases outside the gene matches: 14. DNA of the CDR3: TGCGCCAGCAGCCACCATGTTAAAAACAGGGGCGGTTCACCCCTCCACTTT. It encodes CASSHHVKNRGGSPLHF.

This clonotype was counted many times. The CDR3 sequence is CSVAAGFGEAFF. CDR3 in DNA: TGCAGCGTTGCGGCTGGGTTCGGTGAAGCTTTCTTT. This rearrangement joins TRBV29-1 to TRBJ1-1; D is unresolved. Deletions cut 4 bases from V and 7 bases from J, with 13 bases between. The CDR3 sequence is 12 residues long. Germline V CDR1 and CDR2: SQVTM, ANQGSEA.

This clonotype was counted a few times. The genes are TRBV28 and TRBJ1-4; D gene unclear. Trimming removed 4 bases at V and 7 bases at J, with 4 bases between. CDR1 is MDHEN and CDR2 is SYDVKM in the germline V gene. The CDR3 is made up of 11 amino acids. The CDR3 loop is CASSSAEKLFF. The DNA of the CDR3 is TGTGCCAGCAGTTCGGCTGAAAAACTGTTTTTT.

In DNA form, the CDR3 reads TGTGCCAGCAGTACACACAACCTGCGGCGGGGGGGCCTTCGGCAGTACTTC. It yields the protein CASSTHNLRRGGLRQYF. This rearrangement joins TRBV28 to TRBJ2-7; TRBD2 aligns across 9 bases. J lost 9 bases, V lost 5 bases, and 20 bases had no gene match. Germline CDR1 is MDHEN and CDR2 is SYDVKM. There are 17 residues in the CDR3. Drawing the rest from reference TRBV28 and TRBJ2-7, the complete variable domain is DVKVTQSSRYLVKRTGEKVFLECVQDMDHENMFWYRQDPGLGLRLIYFSYDVKMKEKGDIPEGYSVSREKKERFSLILESASTNQTSMYLCASSTHNLRRGGLRQYFGPGTRLTVT.

The rearrangement joins TRBV20-1 to TRBJ2-5; D assignment may be TRBD1 or TRBD2 (5 bases each). The germline V and J ends were trimmed by 0 bases and 2 bases, with 13 bases remaining between them. The CDR3 is 15 amino acids. CDR1 DFQATT and CDR2 SNEGSKA come from the germline V gene (reference sequence). The CDR3 protein is CSARDLRGIQETQYF. Here the CDR3 DNA reads TGCAGTGCTAGAGATCTTCGGGGCATTCAAGAGACCCAGTACTTC.

CDR3 sequence (DNA): TGTGCCAGCAGTTTCGCCGGGACAGGGGGTTCCTACGAGCAGTACTTC. Translated: CASSFAGTGGSYEQYF. This chain uses TRBV5-8 with TRBJ2-7; 11 bases map to TRBD1. This CDR3 is 16 amino acids long. Per germline, CDR1 SGHTS and CDR2 YDEGEE. Germline trimming cut 5 bases from V and 1 base from J; bases unmatched to any gene: 8. The complete variable domain, with remaining parts taken from reference TRBV5-8 and TRBJ2-7, reads EAGVTQSPTHLIKTRGQQATLRCSPISGHTSVYWYQQALGLGLQFLLWYDEGEERNRGNFPPRFSGRQFPNYSSELNVNALELEDSALYLCASSFAGTGGSYEQYFGPGTRLTVT.